The 23 T cell receptor beta chains presented below share a single source sample, sequenced in a study of CD8+ T cells in alopecia areata. Noted treatment: oral pan-JAK inhibitor, 5-10 mg twice daily. RNA was extracted and reverse transcribed into cDNA as the sequencing template. The method was immunoSEQ multiplex PCR; TCRdb's version includes in-frame clones alone and lacks a portion of them. The data show 200,000 or so clones, roughly 60% seen once. The source was CD4+ T cells sorted from blood, collected at week 24, from a patient treated with tofacitinib. These receptors all stem from a human donor with alopecia areata.

This chain uses TRBV27 with TRBJ2-1; TRBD2 matches at 13 bases. V shed 8 bases, J shed 7 bases, and the junction held 5 bases outside the gene matches. From germline, CDR1 is MNHEY and CDR2 SMNVEV (reference sequence). The CDR3 sequence is 14 residues long. CDR3 DNA sequence: TGTGCCAGCCTCCGGACTAGCGGGAGTAATGAGCAGTTCTTC. It is translated as CASLRTSGSNEQFF.

This clone has a handful of counts. The gene calls are TRBV27 and TRBJ2-1; 9 nucleotides agree with TRBD1. The CDR3 runs to 13 residues. CDR1 and CDR2 (germline): MNHEY, SMNVEV (reference sequence). The trim removed 5 bases at V and 13 bases at J, leaving 9 bases unmatched. The CDR3 region is CASSPRDREGQFF. The CDR3, as DNA: TGTGCCAGCAGTCCCCGGGACAGGGAGGGACAGTTCTTC.

The rearrangement joins TRBV5-1 to TRBJ2-5, with TRBD2 matching 9 bases. CDR1 and CDR2 (germline): SGHRS, YFSETQ. V lost 0 bases and J lost 1; bases outside the gene matches: 4. This CDR3 spans 16 amino acids. The CDR3, as DNA: TGCGCCAGCAGCTTGGGTCCTAGCGGGGCCCAAGAGACCCAGTACTTC. It encodes CASSLGPSGAQETQYF.

The chain carries TRBV27 and TRBJ2-5; D is unclear. Germline assignment: CDR1 MNHEY and CDR2 SMNVEV (reference sequence). The CDR3 has 15 residues. V dropped 0 bases and J dropped 4 bases, with 12 bases sitting between them. In DNA, the CDR3 is TGTGCCAGCAGTTTATCGTGGGTTGTGGGAGAGACCCAGTACTTC. Translated, it gives CASSLSWVVGETQYF.

This clone was seen only a few times. Written as DNA, the CDR3 is TGTGCCAGCCACAGGTTAAATCAGCCCCAGCATTTT. Its translation: CASHRLNQPQHF. The chain is built from TRBV28 and TRBJ1-5; weak D call: TRBD1 (5 bases). Trimming cost V 8 bases and J 4 bases, with 9 bases left between them. The V gene's germline CDR1 is MDHEN and CDR2 SYDVKM. CDR3 length equals 12 residues.

The rearrangement uses TRBV4-1 and TRBJ2-2, with 7 bases lining up with TRBD2. The junction had 4 bases not matched to a gene; V was cut back by 1 base and J by 5 bases. Germline V gene lookup returns CDR1 MGHRA and CDR2 YSYEKL. CDR3 length: 15 residues. In nucleotides, the CDR3 is TGCGCCAGCAGCCAAGCGGGAGGCAAGACCGGGGAGCTGTTTTTT. Residues: CASSQAGGKTGELFF.

The rearrangement joins TRBV19 to TRBJ2-5; the D gene could be TRBD1 or TRBD2 (5 bases each). The CDR3 sequence is 13 residues long. V gave up 8 bases and J gave up 5 bases, with 15 bases separating them. In germline, CDR1 is LNHDA, CDR2 SQIVND (reference sequence). CDR3 sequence reads: CASGRGLEETQYF. For the CDR3, the DNA is TGTGCCAGTGGTCGGGGCCTAGAGGAGACCCAGTACTTC.

The chain links TRBV5-1 to TRBJ2-2; D is perhaps TRBD1 or TRBD2 (5 bases each). This CDR3 spans 16 amino acids. Trimming removed 2 bases at V and 7 bases at J, with 18 bases between. From germline, CDR1 is SGHRS and CDR2 YFSETQ. CDR3 loop: CASSLKGEGPSGELFF. The CDR3 nucleotides are TGCGCCAGCAGCTTAAAGGGCGAGGGGCCCAGCGGGGAGCTGTTTTTT.

This clone was counted between two and nine times. The chain recombines TRBV5-4 with TRBJ2-2; 12 bases fit TRBD1. Trimming cost V 4 bases and J 3 bases; bases outside gene matches: 4. The CDR3 has 16 amino acids. Germline CDR1 and CDR2: SGHNT and YYREEE (reference sequence). The CDR3 DNA reads TGTGCCAGCAGCGTGGGACAGGGGGCCGACACCGGGGAGCTGTTTTTT. Protein: CASSVGQGADTGELFF.

The chain couples TRBV19 to TRBJ1-1; D is uncertain. V was shortened by 3 bases and J by 1 base, with 6 bases between the two germline ends. The CDR3 is 13 amino acids. The germline V gene encodes CDR1 LNHDA and CDR2 SQIVND (reference sequence). CDR3 amino acids: CASSIPENTEAFF. The CDR3 DNA reads as TGTGCCAGTAGTATCCCGGAGAACACTGAAGCTTTCTTT.

This clone was observed a few times. The gene calls are TRBV19 and TRBJ1-4; tentative D call: TRBD1 (6 bases). CDR1 is LNHDA and CDR2 is SQIVND in the germline V gene (reference sequence). Trimming removed 5 bases at V and 0 bases at J, with 10 bases between. The CDR3 is 15 amino acids. The CDR3 nucleotides read TGTGCCAGTAGTTGGAGGGGGGCAACTAATGAAAAACTGTTTTTT. Its translation is CASSWRGATNEKLFF. The full variable domain, completed using reference TRBV19 and TRBJ1-4, is DGGITQSPKYLFRKEGQNVTLSCEQNLNHDAMYWYRQDPGQGLRLIYYSQIVNDFQKGDIAEGYSVSREKKESFPLTVTSAQKNPTAFYLCASSWRGATNEKLFFGSGTQLSVL.

The J gene is TRBJ2-7, the V gene TRBV18; the D is unclear. CDR3 length: 16 amino acids. Trimming left V 3 bases short and J 0 bases short, with 15 bases between. CDR1 and CDR2 (germline): KGHSH, LQKENI. CDR3 loop: CASSPGIGSTSYEQYF. In nucleotides, the CDR3 is TGTGCCAGCTCACCTGGTATAGGGTCTACCTCCTACGAGCAGTACTTC.

The chain couples TRBV28 to TRBJ2-1; D is uncertain. The CDR3 has 17 amino acids. The V end lost 6 bases, the J end lost 3 bases, and 21 bases lay between the germline ends. Per germline, CDR1 MDHEN and CDR2 SYDVKM. The DNA for the CDR3 is TGTGCCAGCAGCCCCCAAGGACCGCGCCCCCACTACAATGAGCAGTTCTTC. Translation gives CASSPQGPRPHYNEQFF.

The chain combines TRBV2 with TRBJ2-1; D possibly corresponds to TRBD2 (6 bases). CDR1 SNHLY and CDR2 FYNNEI come from the germline V gene. CDR3 length: 13 amino acids. Deletions cut 7 bases from V and 6 bases from J, with 13 bases between. In DNA, the CDR3 is TGTGCCAGCAATTCGGGAGAGTCCAATGAGCAGTTCTTC. Protein sequence: CASNSGESNEQFF.

The chain uses TRBV9 and TRBJ2-7, with unresolved D. V was cut by 4 bases and J by 1 base, with 0 bases left in between. Per the germline V gene, CDR1 is SGDLS and CDR2 is YYNGEE. CDR3 length equals 10 residues. CDR3 nucleotide sequence: TGTGCCAGCAGCTCCTACGAGCAGTACTTC. This encodes CASSSYEQYF.

This clone was found a few times. Compared with germline, one end of the junction differs, possibly owing to a read error. The chain is built from TRBV5-4 and TRBJ2-3; 7 positions match TRBD1. The CDR3 has 14 residues. CDR1 SGHNT and CDR2 YYREEE come from the germline V gene (reference sequence). The CDR3 sequence: CASSNRDSTDTQYF. Written as DNA, the CDR3 is TGTGCCAGCAGCAACCGGGACAGCACCGATACGCAGTATTTT.

The gene calls are TRBV7-2 and TRBJ1-3; a weak D match, TRBD1 (5 bases). V dropped 6 bases and J dropped 11 bases, with 14 bases sitting between them. The CDR3 loop spans 12 amino acids. CDR1 is SGHTA, CDR2 FQGNSA, per germline. The CDR3 sequence is CASRPPGRSIYF. CDR3 nucleotides: TGTGCCAGCAGGCCACCGGGACGCTCCATATATTTT.

As DNA, the CDR3 is TGCAGCGCCTCAGAGGGGGACTATGGCTACACCTTC. Its translation is CSASEGDYGYTF. The gene calls are TRBV29-1 and TRBJ1-2, with D maybe TRBD1 (6 bases). Germline V gene data show CDR1 as SQVTM and CDR2 as ANQGSEA. V lost 7 bases and J lost 3, with 12 bases in between. The CDR3 spans 12 residues.

The chain links TRBV28 to TRBJ2-7; 9 bases are a match to TRBD1. Germline V gives CDR1 MDHEN, CDR2 SYDVKM. Germline trimming cut 6 bases from V and 3 bases from J; bases unmatched to any gene: 12. CDR3 size: 16 residues. Here the CDR3 DNA reads TGTGCCAGCAGGCCGTCCGGGACAGGGAGCCTCTACGAGCAGTACTTC. It is translated as CASRPSGTGSLYEQYF.

This rearrangement joins TRBV29-1 to TRBJ1-2, with 8 bases lining up with TRBD1. Germline V gene lookup returns CDR1 SQVTM and CDR2 ANQGSEA. This CDR3 region has 13 residues. V gave up 5 bases and J gave up 5 bases; unmatched junction bases: 7. CDR3 protein: CSVKQGASYGYTF. The DNA for the CDR3 is TGCAGCGTTAAGCAGGGGGCATCGTATGGCTACACCTTC. The full variable domain, completed using reference TRBV29-1 and TRBJ1-2, is SAVISQKPSRDICQRGTSLTIQCQVDSQVTMMFWYRQQPGQSLTLIATANQGSEATYESGFVIDKFPISRPNLTFSTLTVSNMSPEDSSIYLCSVKQGASYGYTFGSGTRLTVV.

In its sample, this clone was seen a few times. V and J are TRBV18 and TRBJ1-5, with D uncertain. CDR3 length equals 13 residues. The V end lost 3 bases, the J end lost 1 base, and 4 bases lay between the germline ends. Germline-derived CDR1 and CDR2 are KGHSH and LQKENI. DNA for the CDR3: TGTGCCAGCTCACCGGAAAGCAATCAGCCCCAGCATTTT. It codes for CASSPESNQPQHF.

This rearrangement joins TRBV9 to TRBJ2-2; 7 nucleotides align to TRBD2. The CDR3 sequence is 15 residues long. The trim removed 2 bases at V and 5 bases at J, leaving 6 bases unmatched. Germline V gives CDR1 SGDLS, CDR2 YYNGEE. CDR3 in amino acids: CASSVPAGLTGELFF. The CDR3 DNA follows: TGTGCCAGCAGCGTCCCAGCGGGATTAACCGGGGAGCTGTTTTTT.

This rearrangement joins TRBV6-5 to TRBJ2-2; 9 nucleotides line up with TRBD2. Trimming cost V 6 bases and J 6 bases; bases outside gene matches: 2. This CDR3 has 13 amino acids. In germline, CDR1 is MNHEY, CDR2 SVGAGI. The CDR3 nucleotides read TGTGCCAGCAGCCTAGCGGGGTCCGGGGAGCTGTTTTTT. Protein sequence: CASSLAGSGELFF.